Following are 24 T cell receptor beta chains from one sample sequenced in a study of blood T cell repertoires in COVID-19 (TCRdb year 2020). Library prep was done by the immunoSEQ multiplex PCR assay. In its TCRdb copy, this immuneACCESS table keeps in-frame sequences only and misses some clones. Where compared with another copy, unresolved V genes explain less than half of these, and the others have no known cause. The sample yields under 300,000 clones; over 75% were counted once. The leading ten clones occupy roughly 16% of the sample. The sample consisted of PBMCs or T cells enriched from blood (not recorded which). Receptor source: a man between 18 and 35 years old who had recovered from COVID-19.

The chain joins TRBV27 to TRBJ1-1, with 7 nucleotides matching TRBD1. Trimming at V came to 1 base and at J to 6 bases, leaving 5 bases not matched to a gene. CDR1 and CDR2 (germline): MNHEY, SMNVEV (reference sequence). The CDR3 has 14 residues. DNA for the CDR3: TGTGCCAGCAGTTTATTCCGACAGGGCGCTGAAGCTTTCTTT. This sequence encodes CASSLFRQGAEAFF.

The chain joins TRBV3-1 (or the pseudogene TRBV3-2) to TRBJ2-1; perhaps TRBD2 as D (6 bases). CDR1 is LGHDT, CDR2 YNNKEL, per germline (reference sequence). This CDR3 spans 16 amino acids. V shed 5 bases and J shed 1 base, with 15 bases lying between them. CDR3 amino acids: CASSGSVSGSYNEQFF. The CDR3 bases are TGTGCCAGCAGCGGGTCAGTCAGCGGGTCCTACAATGAGCAGTTCTTC.

The V and J genes are TRBV2 and TRBJ1-3; no clear D gene. The CDR3 runs 16 residues. In germline, CDR1 is SNHLY, CDR2 FYNNEI. V was cut by 3 bases and J by 0 bases, with 12 bases left in between. The CDR3 is CASSEVQAGSGNTIYF. DNA of the CDR3: TGTGCCAGCAGTGAGGTTCAGGCCGGCTCTGGAAACACCATATATTTT. Full variable domain (missing parts from reference TRBV2 and TRBJ1-3): EPEVTQTPSHQVTQMGQEVILRCVPISNHLYFYWYRQILGQKVEFLVSFYNNEISEKSEIFDDQFSVERPDGSNFTLKIRSTKLEDSAMYFCASSEVQAGSGNTIYFGEGSWLTVV.

This clone appeared a few times. The chain uses TRBV7-9 and TRBJ2-1; 7 nucleotides align to TRBD2. The germline CDR1 and CDR2 sequences are SEHNR and FQNEAQ (reference sequence). The CDR3 runs to 16 residues. V dropped 4 bases and J dropped 5; count of bases not matched to a gene: 11. CDR3: CASSSQLADHDNEQFF. The CDR3 DNA follows: TGTGCCAGCAGCTCACAGCTAGCGGATCACGACAATGAGCAGTTCTTC.

This chain joins TRBV11-3 and TRBJ1-1; TRBD1 agrees at 7 bases. The V and J ends lost 0 bases and 7 bases, in that order; junction bases with no gene match: 5. This CDR3 has 14 residues. Germline values: CDR1 SGHNT, CDR2 YENEEA. The CDR3 coding sequence is TGTGCCAGCAGCTTAGAAGACAGGGCGAGTGAAGCTTTCTTT. Translated: CASSLEDRASEAFF.

This chain uses TRBV27 with TRBJ1-6; a weak D match, TRBD1 (5 bases). Trimming took off 2 bases at V and 17 bases at J, with 13 bases between the two ends. The V gene's germline CDR1 is MNHEY and CDR2 SMNVEV (reference sequence). This CDR3 comprises 12 residues. CDR3 DNA: TGTGCCAGCAGTTTAAACGCAGGGCCAGTCCACTTT. Encoded protein: CASSLNAGPVHF.

The CDR3 here is CARNLARDTQYF. The CDR3 nucleotides read TGTGCCAGGAACTTAGCGCGTGATACGCAGTATTTT. The chain is built from TRBV2 and TRBJ2-3; D might be TRBD2 (5 bases). Trimming pared 9 bases from V and 6 bases from J, leaving 13 bases between. Germline V gene data show CDR1 as SNHLY and CDR2 as FYNNEI. This CDR3 is 12 amino acids long. The variable domain in full, with the rest retrieved from reference TRBV2 and TRBJ2-3, is EPEVTQTPSHQVTQMGQEVILRCVPISNHLYFYWYRQILGQKVEFLVSFYNNEISEKSEIFDDQFSVERPDGSNFTLKIRSTKLEDSAMYFCARNLARDTQYFGPGTRLTVL.

This clone appeared once. V is TRBV3-1 (or the pseudogene TRBV3-2) and J is TRBJ1-2; a weak D match, TRBD1 (5 bases). Trimming cost V 0 bases and J 5 bases, with 13 bases left between them. CDR3 length: 15 residues. The germline V gene encodes CDR1 LGHDT and CDR2 YNNKEL (reference sequence). The CDR3 nucleotides are TGTGCCAGCAGCCAAGATGACCCAGGGTCTTATGGCTACACCTTC. It specifies CASSQDDPGSYGYTF.

V gene TRBV9 combines with J gene TRBJ1-3; 8 bases fit TRBD1. The junction had 6 bases not matched to a gene; V was cut back by 4 bases and J by 3 bases. The CDR3 length is 15 residues. The germline V gene encodes CDR1 SGDLS and CDR2 YYNGEE. The chain's CDR3 is CASSTRTGNGNTIYF. In DNA, the CDR3 is TGTGCCAGCAGCACCCGGACAGGGAATGGAAACACCATATATTTT.

The V call is TRBV12-5, the J call TRBJ1-5; 7 bases are a match to TRBD1. With V trimmed by 6 bases and J by 0 bases, 5 bases remained unmatched. The germline V gene has CDR1 LGHNT and CDR2 FRNRAP. The CDR3 has 15 amino acids. CDR3 sequence reads: CASGPDRYSNQPQHF. The CDR3 coding sequence is TGTGCTAGTGGACCGGACAGGTATAGCAATCAGCCCCAGCATTTT.

The rearrangement joins TRBV3-1 (or the pseudogene TRBV3-2) to TRBJ2-1, with D possibly being TRBD2 (5 bases). Trimming removed 1 base from V and 9 bases from J, with 19 bases in between. Germline V gives CDR1 LGHDT, CDR2 YNNKEL (reference sequence). The CDR3 is 16 residues long. In DNA, the CDR3 is TGTGCCAGCAGCCAAGGGGCTAGCTGGCTAGCTGGTGAGCAGTTCTTC. It yields the protein CASSQGASWLAGEQFF.

This rearrangement joins TRBV5-4 to TRBJ2-1; TRBD1 matches at 9 bases. Trimming cost V 0 bases and J 5 bases; bases outside gene matches: 6. Looked up from germline, CDR1 is SGHNT and CDR2 is YYREEE (reference sequence). The length of the CDR3 is 16 residues. CDR3 residues: CASSLAWTGEDNEQFF. DNA for the CDR3: TGTGCCAGCAGCTTGGCATGGACAGGGGAGGACAATGAGCAGTTCTTC. The full variable domain, its missing parts supplied by reference TRBV5-4 and TRBJ2-1, is ETGVTQSPTHLIKTRGQQVTLRCSSQSGHNTVSWYQQALGQGPQFIFQYYREEENGRGNFPPRFSGLQFPNYSSELNVNALELDDSALYLCASSLAWTGEDNEQFFGPGTRLTVL.

This rearrangement joins TRBV5-4 to TRBJ2-5, with TRBD2 matching 7 bases. The CDR3 is 13 residues long. V shed 4 bases, J shed 5 bases, and the junction held 5 bases outside the gene matches. Germline V gene data show CDR1 as SGHNT and CDR2 as YYREEE (reference sequence). The CDR3 here is CASSQAGLETQYF. CDR3 bases: TGTGCCAGCAGCCAAGCGGGGCTGGAGACCCAGTACTTC.

This clone was detected many times. For the CDR3, the DNA is TGTGCCAGCAGCTTAGGAAGTAGGCTAGCGGGAGCTTACAATGAGCAGTTCTTC. Translating gives CASSLGSRLAGAYNEQFF. This rearrangement joins TRBV7-6 to TRBJ2-1; 10 bases are shared with TRBD2. V lost 1 base and J lost 4; bases outside the gene matches: 10. This CDR3 region has 18 residues. The V gene's germline CDR1 is SGHVS and CDR2 FNYEAQ. The whole variable domain, filled in from reference TRBV7-6 and TRBJ2-1, reads GAGVSQSPRYKVTKRGQDVALRCDPISGHVSLYWYRQALGQGPEFLTYFNYEAQQDKSGLPNDRFSAERPEGSISTLTIQRTEQRDSAMYRCASSLGSRLAGAYNEQFFGPGTRLTVL.

The genes are TRBV18 and TRBJ1-1; perhaps TRBD1 as D (5 bases). This CDR3 spans 15 amino acids. Germline V CDR1 and CDR2: KGHSH, LQKENI. The V end was cut by 8 bases, the J end by 1 base, with 17 bases between. The CDR3 coding sequence is TGTGCCAGCCAGGGTTCTCGGTACGCGAACACTGAAGCTTTCTTT. It is translated as CASQGSRYANTEAFF.

J is TRBJ2-1 and V is TRBV5-1; 8 bases line up with TRBD2. CDR3 length: 15 residues. V shed 0 bases, J shed 4 bases, and the junction held 3 bases outside the gene matches. Germline CDR1 SGHRS, CDR2 YFSETQ. CDR3 bases: TGCGCCAGCAGCTTGGTGTTAGCGGGGTACAATGAGCAGTTCTTC. Translation: CASSLVLAGYNEQFF.

The chain employs TRBV28 and TRBJ2-7, with TRBD1 as a possible D gene (5 bases). The CDR3 contains 18 residues. Germline V gene lookup returns CDR1 MDHEN and CDR2 SYDVKM. Trimming pared 3 bases from V and 3 bases from J, leaving 24 bases between. In DNA, the CDR3 is TGTGCCAGCAGTTTCCCCAGGACATTGACTTTACCGAGCTACGAGCAGTACTTC. The encoded protein is CASSFPRTLTLPSYEQYF.

The chain carries TRBV27 and TRBJ2-1; TRBD1 aligns across 9 bases. V was pared by 4 bases and J by 1 base, with 5 bases of the junction left unmatched. Germline CDR1 reads MNHEY; CDR2 reads SMNVEV (reference sequence). This CDR3 region has 16 residues. The CDR3, as DNA: TGTGCCAGCAGTTCTCCGGGACAGGGATCCTACAATGAGCAGTTCTTC. Amino acids: CASSSPGQGSYNEQFF.

This chain connects TRBV12-5 to TRBJ2-7, with 9 bases that match TRBD1. The ends lost 4 bases at V and 4 bases at J; junction bases unmatched: 14. Germline V gene sequence: CDR1 LGHNT, CDR2 FRNRAP. The CDR3 totals 17 residues. The CDR3 is CASGSPPGTGPGYEQYF. The CDR3 DNA reads TGTGCTAGTGGTTCACCGCCCGGGACAGGGCCGGGGTACGAGCAGTACTTC.

The genes are TRBV6-4 and TRBJ1-2, with TRBD1 as a possible D gene (6 bases). CDR1 and CDR2 from the germline V gene are MRHNA and SNTAGT. This CDR3 contains 13 residues. Between the trimmed V and J ends, which lost 10 bases and 4 bases, there was a span of 16 bases. As DNA, the CDR3 is TGTGCCATAACCAAACAGGGAATCTATGGCTACACCTTC. Translating it yields CAITKQGIYGYTF.

This clone was seen a few times. This chain uses TRBV10-2 with TRBJ2-7, with TRBD2 as a possible D gene (6 bases). Per the germline V gene, CDR1 is WSHSY and CDR2 is SAAADI. The CDR3 runs 13 residues. The V end was cut by 8 bases, the J end by 4 bases, with 15 bases between. CDR3 in amino acids: CASCSSGPYEQYF. The CDR3 DNA follows: TGCGCCAGCTGTAGTAGCGGACCATACGAGCAGTACTTC.

The rearrangement joins TRBV7-3 to TRBJ2-2; a weak D match, TRBD1 (5 bases). CDR3 size: 13 residues. From germline, CDR1 is SGHTA and CDR2 FQGTGA. Trimming removed 2 bases at V and 6 bases at J, with 7 bases between. CDR3 coding DNA: TGTGCCAGCAGCTTAGGGGCCTCCGGGGAGCTGTTTTTT. This translates into CASSLGASGELFF.

The genes are TRBV5-6 and TRBJ2-7; no clear D. Germline V gene sequence: CDR1 SGHDT, CDR2 YYEEEE. The CDR3 loop spans 12 amino acids. V shed 0 bases and J shed 3 bases, with 4 bases lying between them. The CDR3 spells CASSLGHYEQYF. The CDR3 DNA is TGTGCCAGCAGCTTGGGACACTACGAGCAGTACTTC.

The rearrangement uses TRBV27 and TRBJ1-4; possibly TRBD1 for D (6 bases). This CDR3 is built from 13 residues. Trimming left V 6 bases short and J 5 bases short, with 10 bases between. Germline values: CDR1 MNHEY, CDR2 SMNVEV (reference sequence). The CDR3 spells CASRDRLNEKLFF. CDR3 nucleotide sequence: TGTGCCAGCAGGGACAGACTAAATGAAAAACTGTTTTTT.